One sample yielded the 14 T cell receptor beta chains listed below, sequenced in a study of shared clonotypes between healthy human individuals (dated by TCRdb to about 2020). Library generation was performed with the immunoSEQ multiplex PCR assay. In its TCRdb copy, this immuneACCESS table keeps in-frame sequences only and misses some clones. Where compared with another copy, unresolved V genes explain less than half of these, and the others have no known cause. For this sample there are around 200,000 clones; about 93% appear just once. The ten top clones hold 0.067% of the sample. Sequencing was done on a sample of naive CD4+ T cells sorted from blood. The cell subset or site label, read with the paper, signifies: CD45RA+ positively selected. All receptors come from a woman aged 30 to 39 in good health.

The chain joins TRBV6-1 to TRBJ2-2; TRBD2 matches 8 bases. Germline loops: CDR1 MNHNS, CDR2 SASEGT. The trim removed 2 bases at V and 5 bases at J, leaving 4 bases unmatched. This CDR3 is 15 amino acids long. The CDR3 DNA follows: TGTGCCAGCAGTGAACTAGCGGGCACAACCGGGGAGCTGTTTTTT. Its protein is CASSELAGTTGELFF.

In its sample, this clone was seen once. V and J are TRBV4-2 and TRBJ2-5; TRBD2 matches at 9 bases. TRBJ2-7 explains the end of the DNA better; the J call may be wrong. Germline V gives CDR1 LGHNA, CDR2 YNFKEQ. The CDR3 covers 16 residues. The DNA for the CDR3 is TGTGCCAGCAGCCAAGATTCTAGCGGGATTTTGTACGAGCAGTACTTC. Its translation is CASSQDSSGILYEQYF.

V gene TRBV28 combines with J gene TRBJ2-1; tentative D call: TRBD2 (6 bases). The CDR3 spans 16 residues. Germline CDR1 MDHEN, CDR2 SYDVKM. V lost 5 bases to trimming and J lost 2 bases, with 16 bases between them. The CDR3 spells CASSTASEGPYNEQFF. DNA for the CDR3: TGTGCCAGCAGTACCGCCTCGGAGGGACCCTACAATGAGCAGTTCTTC.

The chain joins TRBV2 to TRBJ1-5; no clear D gene. This CDR3 region has 14 residues. The V end was cut by 7 bases, the J end by 4 bases, with 14 bases between. CDR1 and CDR2 from the germline V gene are SNHLY and FYNNEI. CDR3 amino acids: CASTPSEKNQPQHF. CDR3 DNA: TGTGCCAGCACCCCGTCCGAGAAGAATCAGCCCCAGCATTTT.

V is TRBV5-4 and J is TRBJ1-1; a weak D match, TRBD1 (5 bases). The CDR3 sequence is 13 residues long. Germline V gene lookup returns CDR1 SGHNT and CDR2 YYREEE (reference sequence). Trimming took off 4 bases at V and 0 bases at J, with 7 bases between the two ends. The CDR3 protein is CASSNRMNTEAFF. CDR3 in DNA: TGTGCCAGCAGCAACAGGATGAACACTGAAGCTTTCTTT.

J is TRBJ1-1 and V is TRBV28; D gene ambiguous. CDR1 MDHEN and CDR2 SYDVKM come from the germline V gene. The CDR3 sequence is 12 residues long. The germline V and J ends were trimmed by 7 bases and 5 bases, with 11 bases remaining between them. The CDR3 DNA follows: TGTGCCAGCAACATAGGCGTGACTGAAGCTTTCTTT. The encoded protein is CASNIGVTEAFF.

The chain employs TRBV7-2 and TRBJ2-2; D may correspond to TRBD1 or TRBD2 (5 bases each). Germline lookup yields CDR1 SGHTA and CDR2 FQGNSA. V dropped 3 bases and J dropped 1 base, with 9 bases sitting between them. This CDR3 has 15 residues. As DNA, the CDR3 is TGTGCCAGCAGCTTGGGACGGGGGAACACCGGGGAGCTGTTTTTT. Translated: CASSLGRGNTGELFF.

The chain links TRBV27 to TRBJ2-1; weak D call: TRBD2 (5 bases). Trimming stripped 5 bases from V and 6 bases from J, with 14 bases between. CDR1 is MNHEY and CDR2 is SMNVEV in the germline V gene (reference sequence). The CDR3 has 14 residues. Here the CDR3 reads CASSRRRSGNEQFF. In DNA, the CDR3 is TGTGCCAGCAGTCGCCGGAGGAGCGGCAATGAGCAGTTCTTC.

This clone occurred once. In the same sample, other DNA sequences code for this CDR3. The CDR3 loop reads CASSLGMNTEAFF. The CDR3 bases are TGTGCCAGCAGCTTAGGTATGAACACTGAAGCTTTCTTT. This sequence joins TRBV7-7 and TRBJ1-1, with no clear D. The CDR3 runs to 13 residues. V gave up 1 base and J gave up 0 bases, with 3 bases separating them. CDR1 and CDR2 (germline): SSHAT, FNYEAQ (reference sequence).

This clone was observed once. The chain carries TRBV23-1 and TRBJ1-4; TRBD1 might be the D (5 bases). TRBV23-1 is treated as an ORF (open reading frame) with a function not yet certain. Trimming cost V 2 bases and J 4 bases, with 14 bases left between them. This CDR3 is built from 16 residues. CDR3 in DNA: TGCGCCAGCAGTCAACCCGGGGCTGATAATAATGAAAAACTGTTTTTT. Protein: CASSQPGADNNEKLFF.

J is TRBJ2-5 and V is TRBV29-1; no reliable D call. Looked up from germline, CDR1 is SQVTM and CDR2 is ANQGSEA. V shed 4 bases and J shed 3 bases, with 3 bases lying between them. The CDR3 consists of 10 residues. The CDR3 coding sequence is TGCAGCGTTGGTGAAGAGACCCAGTACTTC. It is translated as CSVGEETQYF.

The V and J genes are TRBV19 and TRBJ1-5; D not certain. There are 14 residues in the CDR3. Germline V gene lookup returns CDR1 LNHDA and CDR2 SQIVND (reference sequence). Trimming stripped 4 bases from V and 5 bases from J, with 12 bases between. Here the CDR3 DNA reads TGTGCCAGTAGTACCACACAAGGTGATCAGCCCCAGCATTTT. Residues: CASSTTQGDQPQHF.

The rearrangement links TRBV25-1 to TRBJ1-5, with D unresolved. Per germline, CDR1 MGHDK and CDR2 SYGVNS. V was trimmed by 6 bases and J by 0 bases, leaving 9 bases between them. This CDR3 comprises 14 residues. CDR3 loop: CASSTEYSNQPQHF. The CDR3 DNA is TGTGCCAGCAGCACGGAATATAGCAATCAGCCCCAGCATTTT.

For the CDR3, the DNA is TGTGCAAGTCGCTTAGTGGGGCAGCAGTACCATCAGCCCCAGCATTTT. It translates to CASRLVGQQYHQPQHF. The chain employs TRBV12-2 and TRBJ1-5; the D segment call TRBD1 is taken from the table without a DNA check. TRBV12-2 is a listed pseudogene. This CDR3 is built from 16 residues.